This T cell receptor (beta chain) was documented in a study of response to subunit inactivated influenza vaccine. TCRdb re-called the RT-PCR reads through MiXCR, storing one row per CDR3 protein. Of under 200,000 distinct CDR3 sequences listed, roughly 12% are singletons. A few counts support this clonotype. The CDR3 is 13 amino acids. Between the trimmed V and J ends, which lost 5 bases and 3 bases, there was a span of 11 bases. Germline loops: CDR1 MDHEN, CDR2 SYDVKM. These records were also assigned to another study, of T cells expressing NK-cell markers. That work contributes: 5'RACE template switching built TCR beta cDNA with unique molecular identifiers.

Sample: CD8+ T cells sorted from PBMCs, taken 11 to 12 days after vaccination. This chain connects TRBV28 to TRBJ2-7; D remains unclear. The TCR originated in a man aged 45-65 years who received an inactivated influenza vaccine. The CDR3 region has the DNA TGTGCCAGCAGTCTAAGGACCATCTACGAGCAGTACTTC. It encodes CASSLRTIYEQYF.